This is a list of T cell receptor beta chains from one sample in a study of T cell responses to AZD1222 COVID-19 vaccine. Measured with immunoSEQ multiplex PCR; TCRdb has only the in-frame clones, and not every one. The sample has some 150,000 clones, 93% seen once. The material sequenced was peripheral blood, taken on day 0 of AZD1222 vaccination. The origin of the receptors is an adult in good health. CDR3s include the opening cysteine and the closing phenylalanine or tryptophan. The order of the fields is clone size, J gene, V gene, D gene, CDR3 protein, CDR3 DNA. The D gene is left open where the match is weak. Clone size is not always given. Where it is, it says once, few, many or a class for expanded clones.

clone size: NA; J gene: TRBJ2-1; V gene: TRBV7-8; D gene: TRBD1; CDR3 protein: CASSLAPGTGVGRSFF; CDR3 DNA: TGTGCCAGCAGCTTAGCTCCCGGGACAGGGGTAGGACGGTCGTTCTTC
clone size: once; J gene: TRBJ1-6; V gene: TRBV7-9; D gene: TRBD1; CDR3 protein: CASSKGQLRSPLHF; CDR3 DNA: TGTGCCAGCAGCAAGGGACAGCTACGTTCACCCCTCCACTTT
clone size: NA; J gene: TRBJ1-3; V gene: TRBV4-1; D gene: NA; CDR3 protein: CASSQGSGNTIYF; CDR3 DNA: TGCGCCAGCAGCCAAGGATCTGGAAACACCATATATTTT
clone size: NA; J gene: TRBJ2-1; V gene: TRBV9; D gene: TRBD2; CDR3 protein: CASSAPGTSVVGLLGEQFF; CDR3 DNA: TGTGCCAGCAGCGCCCCCGGGACTAGCGTTGTGGGGCTACTTGGTGAGCAGTTCTTC
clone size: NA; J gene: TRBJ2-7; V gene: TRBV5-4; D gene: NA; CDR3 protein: CASSLATGSLREQYF; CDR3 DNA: TGTGCCAGCAGCTTGGCCACAGGGAGCCTTCGCGAGCAGTACTTC
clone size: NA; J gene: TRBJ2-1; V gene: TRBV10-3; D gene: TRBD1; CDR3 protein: CAISESMGQGARSSYNEQFF; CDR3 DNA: TGTGCCATCAGTGAGTCGATGGGGCAGGGGGCCCGTAGCTCCTACAATGAGCAGTTCTTC
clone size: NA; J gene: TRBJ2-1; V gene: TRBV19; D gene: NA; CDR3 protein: CASTPGPSATSPYNEQFF; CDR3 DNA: TGTGCCAGTACCCCAGGACCCTCGGCAACGAGCCCCTACAATGAGCAGTTCTTC
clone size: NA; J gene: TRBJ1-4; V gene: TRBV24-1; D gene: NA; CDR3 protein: CAPHGQGTNEKLFF; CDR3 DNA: TGTGCCCCCCATGGGCAGGGAACTAATGAAAAACTGTTTTTT
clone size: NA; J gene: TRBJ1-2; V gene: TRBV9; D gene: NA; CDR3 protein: CASSVVGTGDYGYTF; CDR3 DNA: TGTGCCAGCAGCGTAGTCGGCACGGGAGATTATGGCTACACCTTC
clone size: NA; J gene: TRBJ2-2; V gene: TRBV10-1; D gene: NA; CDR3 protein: CASSRGQTGELFF; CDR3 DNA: TGCGCCAGTTCGCGGGGGCAAACCGGGGAGCTGTTTTTT
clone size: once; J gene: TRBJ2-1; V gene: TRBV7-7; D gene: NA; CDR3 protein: CASSLGGASYNEQFF; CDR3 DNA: TGTGCCAGCAGCTTAGGGGGGGCCTCCTACAATGAGCAGTTCTTC
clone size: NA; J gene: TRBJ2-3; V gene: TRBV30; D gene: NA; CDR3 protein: CAWTNPGRPKDTQYF; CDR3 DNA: TGTGCCTGGACTAACCCGGGACGCCCAAAAGATACGCAGTATTTT
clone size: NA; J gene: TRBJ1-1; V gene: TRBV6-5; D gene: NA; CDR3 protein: CASRSGLANTEAFF; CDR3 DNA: TGTGCCAGCAGGTCAGGGCTTGCGAACACTGAAGCTTTCTTT
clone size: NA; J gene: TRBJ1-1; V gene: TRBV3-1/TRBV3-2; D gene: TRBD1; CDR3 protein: CASSRTGGWDTEAFF; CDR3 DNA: TGTGCCAGCAGCCGGACAGGGGGATGGGACACTGAAGCTTTCTTT
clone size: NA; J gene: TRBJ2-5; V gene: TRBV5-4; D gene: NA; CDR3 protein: CASSLGQQETQYF; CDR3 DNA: TGTGCCAGCAGCTTGGGACAGCAAGAGACCCAGTACTTC
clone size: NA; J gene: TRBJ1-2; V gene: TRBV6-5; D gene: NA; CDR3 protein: CASSIRVAGYTF; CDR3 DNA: TGTGCCAGCAGTATTAGAGTAGCAGGCTACACCTTC
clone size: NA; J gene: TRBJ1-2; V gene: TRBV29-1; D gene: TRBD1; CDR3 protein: CSADRGGRGGYGYTF; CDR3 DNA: TGCAGCGCAGACAGGGGGGGACGGGGTGGCTATGGCTACACCTTC
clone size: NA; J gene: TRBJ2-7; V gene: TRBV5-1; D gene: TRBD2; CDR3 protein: CASSLASGGSDEQYF; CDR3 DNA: TGCGCCAGCAGCTTGGCTAGCGGGGGGTCCGACGAGCAGTACTTC
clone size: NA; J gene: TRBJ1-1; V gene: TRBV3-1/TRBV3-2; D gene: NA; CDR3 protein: CASSRQDLTTEAFF; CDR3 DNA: TGTGCCAGCAGCAGGCAGGACTTGACCACTGAAGCTTTCTTT
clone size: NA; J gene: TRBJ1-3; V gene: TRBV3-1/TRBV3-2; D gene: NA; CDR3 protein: CASSQEVLSGNTIYF; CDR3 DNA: TGTGCCAGCAGCCAAGAAGTCTTATCTGGAAACACCATATATTTT
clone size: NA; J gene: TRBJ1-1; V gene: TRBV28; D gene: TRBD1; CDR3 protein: CASSHPTGTSEAFF; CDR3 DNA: TGTGCCAGCAGTCACCCGACAGGGACCTCTGAAGCTTTCTTT
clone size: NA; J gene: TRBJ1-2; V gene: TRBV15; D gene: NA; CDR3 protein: CATRETADPNPNYGYTF; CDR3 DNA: TGTGCCACCAGGGAGACGGCCGACCCAAACCCCAACTATGGCTACACCTTC
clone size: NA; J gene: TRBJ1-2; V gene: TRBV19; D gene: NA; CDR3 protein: CASSIEGRSNYGYTF; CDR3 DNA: TGTGCCAGTAGTATAGAGGGCAGGAGTAACTATGGCTACACCTTC
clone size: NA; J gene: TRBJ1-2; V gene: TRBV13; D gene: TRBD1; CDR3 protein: CASSFGQGRFDYGYTF; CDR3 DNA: TGTGCCAGCAGCTTCGGACAGGGAAGATTTGACTATGGCTACACCTTC
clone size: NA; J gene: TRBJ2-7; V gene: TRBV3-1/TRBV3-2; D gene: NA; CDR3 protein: CASSQVGRFSYEQYF; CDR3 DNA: TGTGCCAGCAGCCAAGTAGGGAGGTTCTCCTACGAGCAGTACTTC
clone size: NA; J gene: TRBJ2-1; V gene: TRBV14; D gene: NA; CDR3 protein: CASSQAGREFSEQFF; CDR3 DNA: TGTGCCAGCAGCCAAGCAGGCAGGGAATTCAGTGAGCAGTTCTTC
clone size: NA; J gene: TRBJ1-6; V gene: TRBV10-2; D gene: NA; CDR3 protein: CASSAGAPNSPLHF; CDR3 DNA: TGCGCCAGCAGCGCCGGAGCTCCAAATTCACCCCTCCACTTT
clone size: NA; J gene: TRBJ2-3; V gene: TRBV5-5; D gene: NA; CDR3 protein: CASRVGGVGDTQYF; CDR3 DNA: TGTGCCAGCCGTGTGGGCGGGGTCGGAGATACGCAGTATTTT
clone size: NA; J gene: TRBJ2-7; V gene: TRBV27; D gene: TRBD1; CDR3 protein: CASRPQEYRGPYEQYF; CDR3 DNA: TGTGCCAGCAGACCACAGGAGTATAGGGGGCCTTACGAGCAGTACTTC
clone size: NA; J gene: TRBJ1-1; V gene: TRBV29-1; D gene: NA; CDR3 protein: CSVEDRRMNTEAFF; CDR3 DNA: TGCAGCGTTGAAGATAGGCGAATGAACACTGAAGCTTTCTTT
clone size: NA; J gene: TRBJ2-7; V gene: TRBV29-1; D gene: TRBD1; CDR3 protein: CSVGDRRYEQYF; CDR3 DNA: TGCAGCGTTGGGGACAGGAGGTACGAGCAGTACTTC
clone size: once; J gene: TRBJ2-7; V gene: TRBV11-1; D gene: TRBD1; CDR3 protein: CASSFPGTGEYEQYF; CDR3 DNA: TGTGCCAGCAGCTTTCCGGGGACAGGGGAGTACGAGCAGTACTTC
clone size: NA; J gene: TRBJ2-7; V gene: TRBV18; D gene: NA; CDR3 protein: CASSDRDRPYEQYF; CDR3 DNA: TGTGCCAGCTCAGACCGGGACCGACCTTACGAGCAGTACTTC
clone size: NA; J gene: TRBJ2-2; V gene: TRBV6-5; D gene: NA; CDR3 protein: CASSYSGQGGAGELFF; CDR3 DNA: TGTGCCAGCAGTTACTCCGGTCAGGGTGGGGCCGGGGAGCTGTTTTTT
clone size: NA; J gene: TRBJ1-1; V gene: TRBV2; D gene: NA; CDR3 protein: CASRGVYDTEAFF; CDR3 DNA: TGTGCCAGCAGGGGAGTTTACGACACTGAAGCTTTCTTT
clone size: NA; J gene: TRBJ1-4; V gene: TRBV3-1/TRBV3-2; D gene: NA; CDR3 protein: CASSHQPGSLNEKLFF; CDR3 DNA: TGTGCCAGCAGCCATCAACCCGGGTCTCTTAATGAAAAACTGTTTTTT
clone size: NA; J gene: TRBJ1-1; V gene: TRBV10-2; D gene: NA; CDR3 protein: CASSEPGQFNTEAFF; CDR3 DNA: TGCGCCAGCAGTGAACCCGGACAGTTCAACACTGAAGCTTTCTTT
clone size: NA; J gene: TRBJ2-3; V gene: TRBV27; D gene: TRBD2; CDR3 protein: CASSLYPSGSLAPDTQYF; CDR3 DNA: TGTGCCAGCAGTTTATATCCTAGCGGGAGTCTTGCCCCAGATACGCAGTATTTT